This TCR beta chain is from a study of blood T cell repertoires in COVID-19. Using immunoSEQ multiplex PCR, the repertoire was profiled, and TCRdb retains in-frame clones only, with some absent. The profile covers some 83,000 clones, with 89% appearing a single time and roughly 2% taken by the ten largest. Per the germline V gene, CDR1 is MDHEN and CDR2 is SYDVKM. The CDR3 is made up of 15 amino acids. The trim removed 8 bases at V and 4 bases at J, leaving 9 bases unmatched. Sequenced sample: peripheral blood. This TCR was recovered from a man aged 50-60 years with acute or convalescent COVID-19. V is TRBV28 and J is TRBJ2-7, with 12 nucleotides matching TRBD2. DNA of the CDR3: TGTGCCAGCCTAGCGGGAGGGCCTAACCTTTACGAGCAGTACTTC. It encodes CASLAGGPNLYEQYF.